A single sample gave rise to the 29 T cell receptor beta chains below, sequenced in a study of OX40 agonist ivuxolimab in advanced cancers. Profiled with immunoSEQ multiplex PCR; TCRdb holds only in-frame clones, not every one. Of 35,000 to 55,000 clones listed, around 80% were seen once; the top ten hold over 9.5%. The sequenced sample was CD4+ or CD8+ T cells sorted from blood, obtained in a trial of the OX40 agonist ivuxolimab. Every receptor here comes from an adult with an advanced solid tumor such as melanoma, head and neck, liver or kidney cancer.

The chain is built from TRBV11-1 and TRBJ2-1; 7 bases are shared with TRBD2. The CDR3 extends over 17 amino acids. CDR1 is SGHAT, CDR2 FQDESV, per germline (reference sequence). V trimming: 4 bases; J trimming: 0 bases; junction bases outside the gene matches: 9. Written as DNA, the CDR3 is TGTGCCAGCAGCTCCGTCACAGGCGGGAGCTCCTACAATGAGCAGTTCTTC. Its protein product is CASSSVTGGSSYNEQFF.

In this sample, this clone turned up a few times. The V and J genes are TRBV6-4 and TRBJ1-1; D possibly corresponds to TRBD1 (5 bases). This CDR3 comprises 14 residues. Deletions cut 7 bases from V and 1 base from J, with 13 bases between. Germline-derived CDR1 and CDR2 are MRHNA and SNTAGT. The CDR3 DNA sequence: TGTGCCAGCAAGGGTCGGGGGGAGAACACTGAAGCTTTCTTT. Protein sequence: CASKGRGENTEAFF.

This chain uses TRBV5-1 with TRBJ1-5; 7 nucleotides agree with TRBD1. CDR1 is SGHRS and CDR2 is YFSETQ in the germline V gene. This CDR3 is built from 15 residues. J gave up 3 bases and V 0 bases, and 3 bases lay outside the gene matches. This CDR3 reads CASSLAGQDNQPQHF. CDR3 DNA: TGCGCCAGCAGCTTGGCCGGACAGGACAATCAGCCCCAGCATTTT.

The V call is TRBV7-6, the J call TRBJ2-5, with TRBD2 identical over 9 bases. This CDR3 spans 15 amino acids. V shed 4 bases and J 5 bases; nucleotides not matched to a gene: 8. Germline V gene sequence: CDR1 SGHVS, CDR2 FNYEAQ. DNA for the CDR3: TGTGCCAGCAGCTCCCCCGCGGGAGGGGTGGAGACCCAGTACTTC. It translates to CASSSPAGGVETQYF.

In this sample, this clone turned up once. In DNA, the CDR3 is TGTGCCAGCAGCTTAGTTTCTGGCGACACCGGGGAGCTGTTTTTT. Its translation is CASSLVSGDTGELFF. V and J are TRBV7-9 and TRBJ2-2, with D hard to call. From germline, CDR1 is SEHNR and CDR2 FQNEAQ (reference sequence). The CDR3 spans 15 residues. The germline V and J ends were trimmed by 1 base and 3 bases, with 9 bases remaining between them.

V is TRBV30 and J is TRBJ1-1; D call uncertain. Germline CDR1 and CDR2: GTSNPN and SVGIG (reference sequence). V was cut by 0 bases and J by 4 bases, with 9 bases left in between. The CDR3 spans 13 residues. CDR3 DNA sequence: TGTGCCTGGAGTGTGACCTCAACCACTGAAGCTTTCTTT. Residues: CAWSVTSTTEAFF.

This chain uses TRBV28 with TRBJ2-1; 7 bases are a match to TRBD2. The V and J ends lost 6 bases and 2 bases, in that order; junction bases with no gene match: 10. From germline, CDR1 is MDHEN and CDR2 SYDVKM. The CDR3 is 16 residues long. CDR3: CASSLSGLGPYNEQFF. CDR3 bases: TGTGCCAGCAGCCTCAGTGGACTAGGGCCCTACAATGAGCAGTTCTTC. The entire variable domain, with the rest obtained from reference TRBV28 and TRBJ2-1, is as follows: DVKVTQSSRYLVKRTGEKVFLECVQDMDHENMFWYRQDPGLGLRLIYFSYDVKMKEKGDIPEGYSVSREKKERFSLILESASTNQTSMYLCASSLSGLGPYNEQFFGPGTRLTVL.

V and J are TRBV6-1 and TRBJ1-6; 7 nucleotides agree with TRBD1. The CDR3 loop spans 15 amino acids. V shed 5 bases, J shed 7 bases, and the junction held 8 bases outside the gene matches. Germline lookup yields CDR1 MNHNS and CDR2 SASEGT. In nucleotides, the CDR3 is TGTGCCAGCAGTATGGACAGGTCGGGCAATTCACCCCTCCACTTT. Amino acid sequence: CASSMDRSGNSPLHF.

Note on this clone: The junction departs from the called germline gene at one end, perhaps through a read error. The chain recombines TRBV7-2 with TRBJ1-2; D remains unclear. The CDR3 loop spans 14 amino acids. In germline, CDR1 is SGHTA, CDR2 FQGNSA. CDR3 bases: TGTGCCAGCAGCCTAGCGCCAGCTAACTATGGCTACACCTTC. Encoded protein: CASSLAPANYGYTF.

This chain joins TRBV19 and TRBJ2-2; D is unclear. The CDR3 has 18 amino acids. Trimming took off 1 base at V and 4 bases at J, with 19 bases between the two ends. Germline V gene data show CDR1 as LNHDA and CDR2 as SQIVND (reference sequence). CDR3 residues: CASSIGSGRHTPTGELFF. CDR3 nucleotide sequence: TGTGCCAGTAGTATAGGTTCGGGTCGGCATACCCCCACCGGGGAGCTGTTTTTT.

The V call is TRBV6-5, the J call TRBJ2-7; 8 nucleotides agree with TRBD2. The CDR3 loop spans 14 amino acids. The ends lost 6 bases at V and 5 bases at J; junction bases unmatched: 9. In germline, CDR1 is MNHEY, CDR2 SVGAGI. The CDR3 is CASRAGRGVDEQYF. The CDR3, as DNA: TGTGCCAGCAGGGCGGGGCGGGGGGTAGACGAGCAGTACTTC.

This clone was observed a single time. The chain combines TRBV4-1 with TRBJ2-7; 8 bases are a match to TRBD1. Germline values: CDR1 MGHRA, CDR2 YSYEKL. The CDR3 totals 15 residues. Trimming removed 3 bases from V and 7 bases from J; junction bases left unmatched: 11. The CDR3 DNA follows: TGCGCCAGCAGCCAGGGGACAGGCGGATTGGGGGAGCAGTACTTC. Its protein is CASSQGTGGLGEQYF.

The chain couples TRBV19 to TRBJ1-1; D remains ambiguous. Per the germline V gene, CDR1 is LNHDA and CDR2 is SQIVND (reference sequence). CDR3 length: 11 residues. V dropped 6 bases and J dropped 1 base, with 3 bases sitting between them. This CDR3 is CASRGNTEAFF. CDR3 bases: TGTGCCAGTAGGGGGAACACTGAAGCTTTCTTT.

V gene TRBV29-1 combines with J gene TRBJ2-3; 10 bases align to TRBD2. The junction had 4 bases not matched to a gene; V was cut back by 6 bases and J by 1 base. From germline, CDR1 is SQVTM and CDR2 ANQGSEA. CDR3 length equals 14 residues. This CDR3 reads CSVSGTSGTDTQYF. Here the CDR3 DNA reads TGCAGCGTCTCCGGGACTAGCGGCACAGATACGCAGTATTTT.

This clone was recorded a few times. The chain carries TRBV27 and TRBJ1-2, with 9 bases matching TRBD1. There are 13 residues in the CDR3. J lost 7 bases, V lost 4 bases, and 4 bases had no gene match. Germline V gene data show CDR1 as MNHEY and CDR2 as SMNVEV (reference sequence). The DNA for the CDR3 is TGTGCCAGCAGTTCTCCGACAGGGGGTGGCTACACCTTC. The encoded protein is CASSSPTGGGYTF.

The CDR3 DNA follows: TGTGCCTGGGCAGGCCCAGGAGGGGTAGATACGCAGTATTTT. Translating gives CAWAGPGGVDTQYF. The chain recombines TRBV30 with TRBJ2-3; a possible D gene is TRBD2 (6 bases). With 5 bases removed from V and 5 bases from J, the gap between germline ends came to 17 bases. The germline V gene has CDR1 GTSNPN and CDR2 SVGIG (reference sequence). This CDR3 comprises 14 residues.

This clone appeared once. The chain joins TRBV6-1 to TRBJ1-2, with D tentatively TRBD1 (5 bases). Germline lookup yields CDR1 MNHNS and CDR2 SASEGT. The V end was cut by 4 bases, the J end by 4 bases, with 13 bases between. The CDR3 runs to 14 residues. The CDR3 is CASSGIGALYGYTF. The CDR3 DNA follows: TGTGCCAGCAGTGGGATCGGGGCCCTCTATGGCTACACCTTC.

The chain carries TRBV7-9 and TRBJ2-5; 9 bases fit TRBD1. The CDR3 contains 14 residues. The trim removed 4 bases at V and 4 bases at J, leaving 4 bases unmatched. Germline V gene sequence: CDR1 SEHNR, CDR2 FQNEAQ (reference sequence). The DNA of the CDR3 is TGTGCCAGCAGCTCAACAGGGGGCCTAGAGACCCAGTACTTC. It codes for CASSSTGGLETQYF.

In its sample, this clone was seen once. The rearrangement links TRBV30 to TRBJ2-5, with D tentatively TRBD1 (6 bases). This CDR3 contains 13 residues. Germline CDR1 is GTSNPN and CDR2 is SVGIG (reference sequence). With 1 base removed from V and 1 base from J, the gap between germline ends came to 7 bases. The DNA for the CDR3 is TGTGCCTGGAGTGGACAGGTCCAAGAGACCCAGTACTTC. Amino acid sequence: CAWSGQVQETQYF.

This rearrangement joins TRBV4-3 to TRBJ1-2; possibly TRBD1 for D (6 bases). CDR3 length: 16 amino acids. With 4 bases removed from V and 4 bases from J, the gap between germline ends came to 19 bases. Germline loops: CDR1 LGHNA, CDR2 YSLEER. For the CDR3, the DNA is TGCGCCAGCAGCCCCTCCGTCACGGACAGTTCCTATGGCTACACCTTC. It codes for CASSPSVTDSSYGYTF.

V is TRBV19 and J is TRBJ2-3; TRBD2 aligns across 14 bases. Germline V gene data show CDR1 as LNHDA and CDR2 as SQIVND (reference sequence). The CDR3 is 20 residues long. J was trimmed by 0 bases and V by 2 bases; bases with no gene match: 10. CDR3 bases: TGTGCCAGTAGTATACTATCTGGACTAGCGGGAGGTTCTAGCACAGATACGCAGTATTTT. Its translation: CASSILSGLAGGSSTDTQYF.

The J gene is TRBJ2-7, the V gene TRBV9; the D gene is possibly TRBD1 (6 bases). The CDR3 totals 14 residues. The V end was cut by 0 bases, the J end by 4 bases, with 11 bases between. Germline V CDR1 and CDR2: SGDLS, YYNGEE. Written as DNA, the CDR3 is TGTGCCAGCAGCGTAGCTACAGGGCCATACGAGCAGTACTTC. Translation: CASSVATGPYEQYF.

The V call is TRBV4-3, the J call TRBJ2-1, with TRBD2 identical over 7 bases. The CDR3 is 16 residues long. J lost 7 bases, V lost 0 bases, and 9 bases had no gene match. Germline-derived CDR1 and CDR2 are LGHNA and YSLEER. The CDR3 region is CASSQESGRAANEQFF. The CDR3 DNA reads TGCGCCAGCAGCCAAGAAAGTGGGAGGGCCGCGAATGAGCAGTTCTTC.

The chain employs TRBV18 and TRBJ2-2, with 14 bases fitting TRBD2. V was clipped by 4 bases and J by 4 bases; unmatched bases: 8. CDR3 length: 18 residues. CDR1 is KGHSH, CDR2 LQKENI, per germline. The CDR3 is CASSRLAGGPSGTGELFF. The CDR3 region has the DNA TGTGCCAGCTCACGACTAGCGGGAGGGCCCTCGGGCACCGGGGAGCTGTTTTTT.

The V call is TRBV28, the J call TRBJ2-7, with D uncertain. The V end lost 8 bases, the J end lost 3 bases, and 5 bases lay between the germline ends. Germline V gene data show CDR1 as MDHEN and CDR2 as SYDVKM. This CDR3 has 10 amino acids. CDR3: CASADYEQYF. DNA of the CDR3: TGTGCCAGCGCCGACTACGAGCAGTACTTC. The whole variable domain, remainder taken from reference TRBV28 and TRBJ2-7, is DVKVTQSSRYLVKRTGEKVFLECVQDMDHENMFWYRQDPGLGLRLIYFSYDVKMKEKGDIPEGYSVSREKKERFSLILESASTNQTSMYLCASADYEQYFGPGTRLTVT.

The chain carries TRBV4-3 and TRBJ2-7; no firm D call. V was clipped by 2 bases and J by 3 bases, with 11 bases between them. This CDR3 has 14 residues. Germline V CDR1 and CDR2: LGHNA, YSLEER. The CDR3 coding sequence is TGCGCCAGCAGCCAAAATAAAGACAACTACGAGCAGTACTTC. This gives the protein CASSQNKDNYEQYF.

The J gene is TRBJ2-1, the V gene TRBV11-2; 9 bases fit TRBD2. Germline CDR1 and CDR2: SGHAT and FQNNGV. Unmatched junction bases numbered 5, after V lost 1 base and J lost 4 bases. This CDR3 is 16 amino acids long. The CDR3 DNA reads TGTGCCAGCAGCTTAGTTGTAGCGGGAGCGTACAATGAGCAGTTCTTC. Its translation is CASSLVVAGAYNEQFF.

The chain has TRBV4-2 and TRBJ2-1; D might be TRBD1 (5 bases). Trimming removed 1 base at V and 2 bases at J, with 6 bases between. Looked up from germline, CDR1 is LGHNA and CDR2 is YNFKEQ. The CDR3 has 14 residues. CDR3 DNA: TGTGCCAGCAGCCAAGTAGGGGCCTACAATGAGCAGTTCTTC. It is translated as CASSQVGAYNEQFF.

This clone was counted only a few times. J is TRBJ2-7 and V is TRBV5-1; TRBD2 matches at 11 bases. The CDR3 sequence is 17 residues long. Germline V gene data show CDR1 as SGHRS and CDR2 as YFSETQ. V shed 0 bases and J 5 bases; nucleotides not matched to a gene: 10. The CDR3 DNA is TGCGCCAGCAGCTTGGCTGCTAGCGGGAGGATCGACAACGAGCAGTACTTC. This translates into CASSLAASGRIDNEQYF. The complete variable domain, with remaining parts taken from reference TRBV5-1 and TRBJ2-7, reads KAGVTQTPRYLIKTRGQQVTLSCSPISGHRSVSWYQQTPGQGLQFLFEYFSETQRNKGNFPGRFSGRQFSNSRSEMNVSTLELGDSALYLCASSLAASGRIDNEQYFGPGTRLTVT.